This TCR beta chain was profiled in a study of response to subunit inactivated influenza vaccine. Overall study findings and caveats: Few new T cells, the authors suggested, are recruited by each seasonal influenza vaccination.

TCRdb reprocessed the RT-PCR reads with MiXCR, giving one entry per CDR3 protein. The table has 450,000 to 550,000 distinct CDR3 sequences, 25% seen once; the top ten hold under 2.5%. As for this clonotype: Its antigen is unknown.

This material consisted of CD4+ T cells sorted from PBMCs, taken more than 4 days after vaccination. The origin of this receptor is a man aged 45-60 years who received an inactivated influenza vaccine.

The CDR3 is CASSLGRGGPTEAFF. The CDR3 DNA reads as TGTGCCAGCAGTTTAGGGCGGGGGGGCCCCACTGAAGCTTTCTTT. The rearrangement links TRBV12-3 or TRBV12-4 to TRBJ1-1, with a weak D call TRBD1 (6 bases). Trimming removed 1 base at V and 4 bases at J, with 13 bases between. The CDR3 runs to 15 residues.